This TCR beta chain was sequenced during a study of blood T cell repertoires in COVID-19. Study at large: Acute-phase and convalescent COVID-19 samples originated in the United States, Italy and Spain. PBMCs, B-cell-depleted T cells, or T cells provided the cDNA or gDNA that made up the material.

Germline assignment: CDR1 MNHEY and CDR2 SMNVEV (reference sequence). The V segment lost 3 bases and the J segment 2 bases; nucleotides outside the gene matches: 6. The CDR3 length is 16 residues. Original processing notes: Reference gene primer amplification gave estimated nucleated cell counts. Method: immunoSEQ multiplex PCR; TCRdb's copy keeps in-frame clones and lacks some. V, J and clone size reflect that table, while D and trimming were determined from the DNA. The table shows approximately 320,000 clones, with 85% occurring only once. The V and J genes are TRBV27 and TRBJ2-7, with TRBD2 identical over 11 bases. The specimen sequenced was peripheral blood. The clonotype was recovered from a human donor in a cohort sampled during active COVID-19. The CDR3 DNA sequence: TGTGCCAGCAGTTTTAGTAGCGGGGGGGTTACCTACGAGCAGTACTTC. This encodes CASSFSSGGVTYEQYF.